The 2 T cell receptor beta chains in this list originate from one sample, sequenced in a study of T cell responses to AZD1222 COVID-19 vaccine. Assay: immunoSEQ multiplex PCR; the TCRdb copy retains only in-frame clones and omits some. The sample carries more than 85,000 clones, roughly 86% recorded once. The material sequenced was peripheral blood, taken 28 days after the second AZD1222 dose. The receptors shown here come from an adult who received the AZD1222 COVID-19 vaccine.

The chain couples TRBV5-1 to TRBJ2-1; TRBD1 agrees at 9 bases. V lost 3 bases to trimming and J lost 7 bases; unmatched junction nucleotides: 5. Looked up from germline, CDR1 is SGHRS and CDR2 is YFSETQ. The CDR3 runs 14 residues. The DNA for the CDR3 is TGCGCCAGCAGCTCAACCGGGACAGGGAATGAGCAGTTCTTC. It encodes CASSSTGTGNEQFF.

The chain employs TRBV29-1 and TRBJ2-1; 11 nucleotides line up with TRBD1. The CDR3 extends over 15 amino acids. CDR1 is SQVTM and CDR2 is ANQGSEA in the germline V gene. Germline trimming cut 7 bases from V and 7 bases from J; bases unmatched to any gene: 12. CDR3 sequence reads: CSAGAYGQGANEQFF. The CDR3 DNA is TGCAGCGCCGGAGCTTACGGACAGGGGGCAAATGAGCAGTTCTTC.